One and the same sample provided the 19 T cell receptor beta chains below, sequenced in a study of beta chain features in type 1 diabetes. The study's findings and limits: In all four CD4+ subsets, TCRB CDR3 length was significantly, moderately reduced in type 1 diabetes.

No antigen has been assigned to these receptors. Expressed TCRB transcripts were sequenced, since all the RNA that had been isolated was reverse transcribed. Here immunoSEQ multiplex PCR was the method, and the copy in TCRdb shows in-frame clones only, minus some. Of 600,000 to 700,000 clones in the sample, 13% are singletons; the top ten hold around 0.022%. The source material was naive CD4+ T cells from blood. The receptors here all came from a man younger than 35 with type 1 diabetes.

The chain couples TRBV5-1 to TRBJ2-5; 9 bases agree with TRBD2. CDR3 length equals 14 residues. Trimming at V came to 3 bases and at J to 4 bases, leaving 4 bases not matched to a gene. The germline V gene encodes CDR1 SGHRS and CDR2 YFSETQ. CDR3 in amino acids: CASSSGLAAETQYF. The CDR3, as DNA: TGCGCCAGCAGCTCGGGACTAGCCGCAGAGACCCAGTACTTC.

Only a few counts were recorded for this clone. DNA of the CDR3: TGTGCCAGCAGCTTAGAGGGAAACTACGAGCAGTACTTC. Its translation: CASSLEGNYEQYF. The chain links TRBV7-6 to TRBJ2-7; D is uncertain. The CDR3 has 13 amino acids. Germline V lookup: CDR1 SGHVS, CDR2 FNYEAQ. V was cut by 1 base and J by 3 bases, with 7 bases left in between.

The rearrangement joins TRBV5-1 to TRBJ2-3; no clear D gene. This CDR3 comprises 14 residues. V was shortened by 0 bases and J by 2 bases, with 7 bases between the two germline ends. CDR1 is SGHRS and CDR2 is YFSETQ in the germline V gene. CDR3 sequence reads: CASSLGRTTDTQYF. The CDR3, as DNA: TGCGCCAGCAGCTTGGGACGGACCACAGATACGCAGTATTTT.

This clone was found a few times. The chain joins TRBV2 to TRBJ2-1; D might be TRBD1 or TRBD2, each matching 5 bases. The germline V gene encodes CDR1 SNHLY and CDR2 FYNNEI. The CDR3 extends over 13 amino acids. The V end lost 6 bases, the J end lost 5 bases, and 11 bases lay between the germline ends. The CDR3 here is CASRAGTDNEQFF. The CDR3 coding sequence is TGTGCCAGCAGGGCAGGGACGGACAATGAGCAGTTCTTC.

J is TRBJ2-3 and V is TRBV6-5, with TRBD1 as a possible D gene (6 bases). Germline V gene sequence: CDR1 MNHEY, CDR2 SVGAGI. The CDR3 totals 14 residues. V lost 5 bases, J lost 2 bases, and 11 bases lay in between. The CDR3 nucleotides are TGTGCCAGCAGTGTCGGGGACAACACAGATACGCAGTATTTT. Residues: CASSVGDNTDTQYF.

The rearrangement joins TRBV7-7 to TRBJ2-5, with D tentatively TRBD1 (6 bases). CDR1 is SSHAT, CDR2 FNYEAQ, per germline (reference sequence). This CDR3 has 13 amino acids. The CDR3: CASSGAIRETQYF. The CDR3 bases are TGTGCTAGCTCAGGGGCTATCCGCGAGACCCAGTACTTC.

This chain joins TRBV6-1 and TRBJ1-1; D is unclear. V lost 8 bases to trimming and J lost 6 bases, with 13 bases between them. The length of the CDR3 is 12 residues. From germline, CDR1 is MNHNS and CDR2 SASEGT. DNA of the CDR3: TGTGCCAGCGTCTGGGGTAAATCTGAAGCTTTCTTT. This encodes CASVWGKSEAFF.

Worth noting for this clone: At the DNA level, this CDR3 is encoded by other sequences in the same sample as well. The chain carries TRBV14 and TRBJ1-1, with D possibly TRBD1 on 5 matching bases. The CDR3 runs to 13 residues. The germline V gene has CDR1 SGHDN and CDR2 FVKESK. With 4 bases removed from V and 0 bases from J, the gap between germline ends came to 6 bases. The CDR3, as DNA: TGTGCCAGCAGCCGACAGTTGAACACTGAAGCTTTCTTT. Translating it yields CASSRQLNTEAFF.

The CDR3: CASSPYGGVGEQYF. CDR3 sequence (DNA): TGCGCCAGCAGCCCATATGGAGGGGTGGGCGAGCAGTACTTC. The V and J genes are TRBV4-1 and TRBJ2-7, with a tentative D call TRBD2 (6 bases). The V gene lost 4 bases and the J gene lost 6 bases, with 16 bases spanning the gap. The CDR3 runs to 14 residues. Germline V gene data show CDR1 as MGHRA and CDR2 as YSYEKL.

The V gene is TRBV7-9, the J gene TRBJ1-5; TRBD1 is a possible D gene (6 bases). Germline V gives CDR1 SEHNR, CDR2 FQNEAQ (reference sequence). Trimming pared 2 bases from V and 5 bases from J, leaving 16 bases between. CDR3 length: 16 residues. The CDR3 is CASSLSRGTSDQPQHF. DNA of the CDR3: TGTGCCAGCAGCTTAAGTAGGGGGACAAGTGATCAGCCCCAGCATTTT. The complete variable domain, with remaining parts taken from reference TRBV7-9 and TRBJ1-5, reads DTGVSQNPRHKITKRGQNVTFRCDPISEHNRLYWYRQTLGQGPEFLTYFQNEAQLEKSRLLSDRFSAERPKGSFSTLEIQRTEQGDSAMYLCASSLSRGTSDQPQHFGDGTRLSIL.

The chain uses TRBV29-1 and TRBJ2-7; the match to TRBD1 covers 7 bases. J lost 2 bases, V lost 7 bases, and 11 bases had no gene match. There are 14 residues in the CDR3. CDR1 is SQVTM, CDR2 ANQGSEA, per germline. In DNA form, the CDR3 reads TGCAGCGCCCACACGAGCAGGGGGACCTACGAGCAGTACTTC. Translated, it gives CSAHTSRGTYEQYF.

V gene TRBV2 combines with J gene TRBJ2-7, with 8 bases lining up with TRBD1. With V trimmed by 4 bases and J by 5 bases, 7 bases remained unmatched. This CDR3 contains 14 residues. Germline CDR1 reads SNHLY; CDR2 reads FYNNEI. CDR3 nucleotide sequence: TGTGCCAGCAGTGGGACAGGGAAGGTCCACGAGCAGTACTTC. The encoded protein is CASSGTGKVHEQYF.

The CDR3 loop is CASSPDYYSEQFF. For the CDR3, the DNA is TGTGCCAGCAGTCCGGACTATTATAGTGAGCAGTTCTTC. V and J are TRBV7-2 and TRBJ2-1; tentative D call: TRBD2 (6 bases). Germline lookup yields CDR1 SGHTA and CDR2 FQGNSA. The CDR3 extends over 13 amino acids. The ends were cut back, 6 bases at V and 9 bases at J, with 15 bases in the middle.

This clone has just a few counts. The gene calls are TRBV29-1 and TRBJ1-1, with 7 bases that match TRBD1. The CDR3 extends over 13 amino acids. J lost 1 base, V lost 4 bases, and 3 bases had no gene match. Germline values: CDR1 SQVTM, CDR2 ANQGSEA. The CDR3 DNA follows: TGCAGCGTTGGCCGGACAGGGAACACTGAAGCTTTCTTT. Translated, it gives CSVGRTGNTEAFF.

This clone was picked up a small number of times. The chain recombines TRBV4-2 with TRBJ2-1; D gene unclear. This CDR3 contains 15 residues. V dropped 8 bases and J dropped 6 bases, with 20 bases sitting between them. CDR1 is LGHNA and CDR2 is YNFKEQ in the germline V gene. The CDR3 loop is CASGPSEKIGNEQFF. CDR3 coding DNA: TGTGCCAGCGGACCTTCGGAGAAGATCGGCAATGAGCAGTTCTTC.

This clone was picked up a small number of times. J is TRBJ2-7 and V is TRBV7-2, with D maybe TRBD2 (6 bases). Germline assignment: CDR1 SGHTA and CDR2 FQGNSA. V gave up 4 bases and J gave up 4 bases, with 11 bases separating them. This CDR3 is 13 amino acids long. For the CDR3, the DNA is TGTGCCAGCAGCTACCCGGGGGAGTACGAGCAGTACTTC. Protein product: CASSYPGEYEQYF. The full variable domain, completed using reference TRBV7-2 and TRBJ2-7, is GAGVSQSPSNKVTEKGKDVELRCDPISGHTALYWYRQSLGQGLEFLIYFQGNSAPDKSGLPSDRFSAERTGGSVSTLTIQRTQQEDSAVYLCASSYPGEYEQYFGPGTRLTVT.

The chain recombines TRBV30 with TRBJ2-3; D is unresolved. The V gene lost 3 bases and the J gene lost 1 base, with 14 bases spanning the gap. Germline V gene sequence: CDR1 GTSNPN, CDR2 SVGIG (reference sequence). The CDR3 consists of 15 residues. CDR3 loop: CAWSYGFQRTDTQYF. The CDR3, as DNA: TGTGCCTGGAGCTACGGGTTCCAGCGCACAGATACGCAGTATTTT. Full variable domain (rest looked up from reference TRBV30 and TRBJ2-3): SQTIHQWPATLVQPVGSPLSLECTVEGTSNPNLYWYRQAAGRGLQLLFYSVGIGQISSEVPQNLSASRPQDRQFILSSKKLLLSDSGFYLCAWSYGFQRTDTQYFGPGTRLTVL.

This clone was detected a few times. The V gene is TRBV29-1, the J gene TRBJ2-7, with a tentative D call TRBD2 (5 bases). V was shortened by 5 bases and J by 0 bases, with 11 bases between the two germline ends. The CDR3 is made up of 13 amino acids. Germline V CDR1 and CDR2: SQVTM, ANQGSEA. The CDR3 coding sequence is TGCAGCGTTTCGGGGTGGAGCTCCTACGAGCAGTACTTC. This gives the protein CSVSGWSSYEQYF.

J is TRBJ2-1 and V is TRBV14; 8 nucleotides line up with TRBD2. With V trimmed by 5 bases and J by 8 bases, 8 bases remained unmatched. The germline CDR1 and CDR2 sequences are SGHDN and FVKESK. The CDR3 length is 14 residues. As DNA, the CDR3 is TGTGCCAGCAGCTTCGGGGGGGCCGTTGATGAGCAGTTCTTC. It specifies CASSFGGAVDEQFF.